Each of the 11 T cell receptor beta chains below was sequenced from the same sample in a study of blood T cell repertoires in COVID-19. Data came from immunoSEQ multiplex PCR; TCRdb stores just in-frame clones and leaves some out. The sample lists around 99,000 clones; 60% to 85% were seen once. Sequenced: peripheral blood. The receptor set was obtained from a man aged 45-65 years who had recovered from COVID-19.

The chain uses TRBV6-4 and TRBJ2-3, with 11 bases fitting TRBD2. CDR3 length: 15 amino acids. Per the germline V gene, CDR1 is MRHNA and CDR2 is SNTAGT. With V trimmed by 6 bases and J by 2 bases, 4 bases remained unmatched. CDR3 residues: CASSFSGGATDTQYF. The DNA for the CDR3 is TGTGCCAGCAGCTTTAGCGGGGGGGCCACAGATACGCAGTATTTT.

CDR3: CATSDLLDSYNEQFF. In DNA, the CDR3 is TGTGCCACCAGTGATTTGCTAGACAGTTACAATGAGCAGTTCTTC. The chain combines TRBV24-1 with TRBJ2-1; D perhaps matches TRBD1 (5 bases). Germline V gene data show CDR1 as KGHDR and CDR2 as SFDVKD. The V gene lost 0 bases and the J gene lost 4 bases, with 9 bases spanning the gap. The CDR3 consists of 15 residues.

The J gene is TRBJ1-1, the V gene TRBV6-5, with D hard to call. The germline V gene encodes CDR1 MNHEY and CDR2 SVGAGI. The CDR3 sequence is 15 residues long. V dropped 3 bases and J dropped 5 bases, with 16 bases sitting between them. The CDR3 DNA reads as TGTGCCAGCAGTTATGGTTTGAAATTGGAGACTGAAGCTTTCTTT. Protein: CASSYGLKLETEAFF.

The chain combines TRBV18 with TRBJ2-3; possible D gene TRBD1, 6 bases. CDR1 is KGHSH, CDR2 LQKENI, per germline. The CDR3 covers 15 residues. Trimming shortened V by 2 bases and J by 8 bases, and 17 bases separated the two germline ends. CDR3 in DNA: TGTGCCAGCTCACCAAATAGCGCAGGGGAAGGTACGCAGTATTTT. Its protein product is CASSPNSAGEGTQYF.

The chain carries TRBV9 and TRBJ1-3; tentatively, D is TRBD1 (6 bases). There are 19 residues in the CDR3. V was clipped by 3 bases and J by 0 bases, with 22 bases between them. Germline CDR1 reads SGDLS; CDR2 reads YYNGEE. The CDR3, as DNA: TGTGCCAGCAGCGCCCCTCCCCCCCCAGGGGTCCGCTCTGGAAACACCATATATTTT. It codes for CASSAPPPPGVRSGNTIYF.

The chain recombines TRBV2 with TRBJ1-2; possibly TRBD1 for D (6 bases). From germline, CDR1 is SNHLY and CDR2 FYNNEI. Trimming took off 6 bases at V and 6 bases at J, with 20 bases between the two ends. The CDR3 contains 15 residues. In DNA form, the CDR3 reads TGTGCCAGCAGCCTATTACAGGGCGGCGTCGATGGCTACACCTTC. Amino acid sequence: CASSLLQGGVDGYTF.

This chain connects TRBV19 to TRBJ1-2, with D maybe TRBD1 (6 bases). Trimming removed 6 bases at V and 7 bases at J, with 18 bases between. CDR3 size: 14 residues. Germline CDR1 reads LNHDA; CDR2 reads SQIVND (reference sequence). The CDR3, as DNA: TGTGCCAGTAGCCCCACCAAAGGGGGAATTGGCTACACCTTC. It encodes CASSPTKGGIGYTF.

The J gene is TRBJ2-1, the V gene TRBV7-8, with D possibly being TRBD1 (5 bases). The CDR3 loop spans 15 amino acids. Trimming pared 5 bases from V and 7 bases from J, leaving 18 bases between. Germline V gene sequence: CDR1 SGHVS, CDR2 FQNEAQ. This chain's CDR3 is CASSAVGDLKNEQFF. DNA for the CDR3: TGTGCCAGCAGCGCAGTAGGGGATTTGAAGAATGAGCAGTTCTTC.

The chain joins TRBV30 to TRBJ2-5, with 9 bases aligning to TRBD1. This CDR3 spans 12 amino acids. CDR1 is GTSNPN and CDR2 is SVGIG in the germline V gene (reference sequence). V gave up 3 bases and J gave up 8 bases; unmatched junction bases: 4. CDR3 coding DNA: TGTGCCTGGAGCGGACAGGGGACCACCCAGTACTTC. Translation gives CAWSGQGTTQYF.

DNA for the CDR3: TGTGCCAGCAGCGTAGCGGTGGGAGGGAGGGCGAATGAGCAGTTCTTC. Translation: CASSVAVGGRANEQFF. J is TRBJ2-1 and V is TRBV9; TRBD2 matches 7 bases. The ends lost 0 bases at V and 7 bases at J; junction bases unmatched: 10. CDR3 length: 16 residues. In germline, CDR1 is SGDLS, CDR2 YYNGEE.

The rearrangement links TRBV19 to TRBJ2-3; possible D gene TRBD1, 5 bases. Germline V gene sequence: CDR1 LNHDA, CDR2 SQIVND (reference sequence). This CDR3 is 13 amino acids long. V was trimmed by 6 bases and J by 3 bases, leaving 10 bases between them. Here the CDR3 DNA reads TGTGCCAGTAGAAAGAGACAGACAGATACGCAGTATTTT. Translating it yields CASRKRQTDTQYF.